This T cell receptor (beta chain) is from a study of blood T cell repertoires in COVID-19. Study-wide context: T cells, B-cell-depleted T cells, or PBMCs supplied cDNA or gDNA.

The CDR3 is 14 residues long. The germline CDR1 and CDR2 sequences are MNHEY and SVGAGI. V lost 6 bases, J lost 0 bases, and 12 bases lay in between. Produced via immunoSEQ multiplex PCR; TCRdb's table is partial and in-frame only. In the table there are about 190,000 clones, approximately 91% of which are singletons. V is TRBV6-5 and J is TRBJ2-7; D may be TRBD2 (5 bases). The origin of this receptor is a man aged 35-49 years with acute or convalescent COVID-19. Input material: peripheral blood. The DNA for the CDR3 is TGTGCCAGCAGCGGACTGTCGAGCTCCTACGAGCAGTACTTC. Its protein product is CASSGLSSSYEQYF.